Listed below are T cell receptor beta chains from one sample, sequenced in a study of human T cells and chemical hapten exposure. TCRdb re-analysed the RACE reads in MiXCR, keeping a single row per CDR3 protein. The sample holds roughly 71,000 distinct CDR3 sequences, over 8.5% seen once. This material consisted of whole blood, taken in connection with sensitization to the hapten diphenylcyclopropenone (DPC). Every receptor here comes from a woman between 45 and 60 years old with alopecia areata. Some clones in this sample may be carry-over from other donors' samples. Each CDR3 is given with its conserved first and last residue. A D gene is named only where the DNA matches it firmly. Clone size appears in some rows only: once, few, many, or a class for an expanded clone.

v_call	d_call	j_call	clone_size	cdr3_nt	cdr3_aa
TRBV6-2/TRBV6-3	NA	TRBJ2-1	NA	TGTGCCAGCAGTTACCCGGGTCCCGTACCCTATGAGCAGTTCTTC	CASSYPGPVPYEQFF
TRBV2	TRBD1	TRBJ1-1	NA	TGTGCCAGCTGGCAGGGGGAGGTTGAAGCTTTCTTT	CASWQGEVEAFF
TRBV6-2/TRBV6-3	NA	TRBJ2-7	many	TGTGCCAGCAGTTACGCCCCCTCCGAGCAGTACTTC	CASSYAPSEQYF
TRBV12-3/TRBV12-4	NA	TRBJ2-3	NA	TGTGCCAGCACCTGGGAGGTTAAGGGCACAGATACGCAGTATTTT	CASTWEVKGTDTQYF
TRBV7-2	NA	TRBJ2-3	many	TGTGCCAGCAGCGAGCTCCACACAGATACGCAGTATTTT	CASSELHTDTQYF
TRBV28	TRBD1	TRBJ1-4	few	TGTGCCAGCAGTCCCCCACAGGGGCTCCTTGTGAAACTGTTTTTT	CASSPPQGLLVKLFF
TRBV6-2/TRBV6-3	TRBD2	TRBJ2-3	many	TGTGCCAGCAGCTCTCAGGGACTAGCTACCGATACGCAGTATTTT	CASSSQGLATDTQYF
TRBV10-3	NA	TRBJ1-5	many	TGTGCCATCAGTGAAAGGGAGGATGGTGGCAATCAGCCCCAGCATTTT	CAISEREDGGNQPQHF
TRBV4-1	NA	TRBJ2-7	many	TGCGCCAGCAGCCAAGGCGGGTACACCTACGAGCAGTACTTC	CASSQGGYTYEQYF
TRBV9	NA	TRBJ2-1	many	TGTGCCAGCAGCCGTAAAGAAGGGTTTATGAAGAATGAGCAGTTCTTC	CASSRKEGFMKNEQFF
TRBV11-2	NA	TRBJ1-4	NA	TGTGCCAGCAGCTTAAACCGGGATGAAAAACTGTTTTTT	CASSLNRDEKLFF
TRBV5-1	TRBD1	TRBJ2-3	NA	TGCGCCAGCAGCTGGACAGGGGGCAACACAGATACGCAGTATTTT	CASSWTGGNTDTQYF
TRBV7-2	TRBD2	TRBJ2-7	few	TGTGCCAGCAGCTCGCCCGGACTAGCGGGAGGAGGGGTCGAGCAGTACTTC	CASSSPGLAGGGVEQYF
TRBV5-6	NA	TRBJ1-1	few	TGTGCCAGCAGCCCGGACATGCTGAACACTGAAGCTTTCTTT	CASSPDMLNTEAFF
TRBV18	TRBD1	TRBJ2-5	few	TGTGCCAGCTCAGCGCTGCACCTACCCGACAGGGCCGAAGAGACCCAGTACTTC	CASSALHLPDRAEETQYF
TRBV23-1	NA	TRBJ2-1	many	TGCGCCAGCAGTCGAACCCCGGGGTCGAGGACTCCTTGTAATGAGCAGTTCTTC	CASSRTPGSRTPCNEQFF
TRBV20-1	TRBD2	TRBJ2-2	many	TGCAGTGCTAGACGCGCGGGACTAGCGGGGGGAAGCACCGGGGAGCTGTTTTTT	CSARRAGLAGGSTGELFF
TRBV19	NA	TRBJ2-7	NA	TGTGCCAGTAGTTTGGGGGCACCGTACTACGAGCAGTACTTC	CASSLGAPYYEQYF
TRBV20-1	NA	TRBJ1-3	few	TGCAGTGCATTATTCGGAAACACCATATATTTT	CSALFGNTIYF
TRBV29-1	TRBD1	TRBJ2-5	NA	TGCAGCGCCCGGAAACAGGGGGGACAAGAGACCCAGTACTTC	CSARKQGGQETQYF
TRBV3-1	NA	TRBJ2-7	few	TGTGCCAGCAGCCAAGAAGAGACGGGTCGGGAGCAGTACTTC	CASSQEETGREQYF
TRBV7-6	NA	TRBJ2-6	few	TGTGCCAGCAGCTTAGAGGCAGGCTTCGGTGGGGCCAACGTCCTGACTTTC	CASSLEAGFGGANVLTF
TRBV20-1	NA	TRBJ2-7	NA	TGCAGTGCTAGAGGGGTCTCCTACGAGCAGTACTTC	CSARGVSYEQYF
TRBV9	NA	TRBJ2-2	few	TGTGCCAGCAGCGTACTGGGTAGCACCGGGGAGCTGTTTTTT	CASSVLGSTGELFF
TRBV9	NA	TRBJ1-1	NA	TGTGCCAGCAGCGTAGGCCATTGGACTGAAGCTTTCTTT	CASSVGHWTEAFF
TRBV5-1	TRBD2	TRBJ2-1	many	TGCGCCAGCAGCTTCAATAGCGGGAGGCAGAATGAGCAGTTCTTC	CASSFNSGRQNEQFF
TRBV7-6	TRBD2	TRBJ2-2	NA	TGTGCCAGCAGCTTATTCGGCGGGGGGCTAAGCGAGCTGTTTTTT	CASSLFGGGLSELFF
TRBV28	NA	TRBJ1-6	many	TGTGCCAGCAGCGGAAGGGGGGGACATAATTCACCCCTCCACTTT	CASSGRGGHNSPLHF
TRBV28	NA	TRBJ2-7	NA	TGTGCCAGCAGTGAGCAGTGGGGCCAGTACTTC	CASSEQWGQYF
TRBV24-1	TRBD1	TRBJ2-2	NA	TGTGCCACCAGTGGCTCCTGGGACAGCCCGAACACCGGGGAGCTGTTTTTT	CATSGSWDSPNTGELFF
TRBV20-1	NA	TRBJ2-1	few	TGCAGTGCTAGAGTTGGCGGTAGCTCCTACAATGAGCAGTTCTTC	CSARVGGSSYNEQFF
TRBV18	TRBD1	TRBJ1-1	few	TGTGCCAGCTCAGGGGGACAGCGACTCACTGAAGCTTTCTTT	CASSGGQRLTEAFF
TRBV14	NA	TRBJ2-2	many	TGTGCCAGCAGCCAAGCAGGCCCGAACACCGGGGAGCTGTTTTTT	CASSQAGPNTGELFF
TRBV2	NA	TRBJ2-3	NA	TGTGCCAGCAGTGGCAGGGGCCCCCATCGCACAGATACGCAGTATTTT	CASSGRGPHRTDTQYF
TRBV4-1	TRBD2	TRBJ2-1	few	TGCGCCAGCAGCCAGGGCGGGGGGAGCTCCTACAATGAGCAGTTCTTC	CASSQGGGSSYNEQFF
TRBV11-2	NA	TRBJ2-7	NA	TGTGCCAGCAGCTTAGGAACCGTCAGGGAGAAGCAGTACTTC	CASSLGTVREKQYF
TRBV7-9	NA	TRBJ2-1	many	TGTGCCAGCAGCTCGTCGGGAGACCCCATCTCCTACAATGAGCAGTTCTTC	CASSSSGDPISYNEQFF
TRBV21-1	NA	TRBJ1-4	many	TGTGCCAGCAGCAAAGCCCCAGGGGGACGTGAAAAACTGTTTTTT	CASSKAPGGREKLFF
TRBV3-1	NA	TRBJ2-1	many	TGTGCCAGCAGCCTATCGGGAGTTATTGAGCAGTTCTTC	CASSLSGVIEQFF
TRBV2	NA	TRBJ2-3	many	TGTGCCAGCAGTACCGGGACTCACACAGATACGCAGTATTTT	CASSTGTHTDTQYF
TRBV2	NA	TRBJ2-1	many	TGTGCCAGCAGGGAGGACAGCGAGCAGTTCTTC	CASREDSEQFF
TRBV28	TRBD2	TRBJ2-1	many	TGTGCCAGCAGTTCCAATACCGGGACTAGCGGGATCCCTGCCTCATACAATGAGCAGTTCTTC	CASSSNTGTSGIPASYNEQFF
TRBV11-2	NA	TRBJ2-7	many	TGTGCCAGCAGCTTAGATCTCGGGGACAATACTTACGAGCAGTACTTC	CASSLDLGDNTYEQYF
TRBV28	NA	TRBJ2-3	many	TGTGCCACTCTCCGCGCAGATACGCAGTATTTT	CATLRADTQYF
TRBV5-1	NA	TRBJ1-2	few	TGCGCCAGCAGCATAGGTCCCCCGACCGACCGCTACACCTTC	CASSIGPPTDRYTF
TRBV29-1	NA	TRBJ2-1	few	TGCAGCGCAACGCCCGGGCTAGCGAGGTCCTACAATGAGCAGTTCTTC	CSATPGLARSYNEQFF
TRBV21-1	NA	TRBJ2-2	many	TGTGCCAGCAGCAAAGGACTACTAGCGGACGCGAACACCGGGGAGCTGTTTTTT	CASSKGLLADANTGELFF